This TCR beta chain was sequenced during a study of a mutant IDH1 vaccine in newly diagnosed glioma. Looking at the study overall: Vaccines were begun 4-6 weeks after radiotherapy alone, or with temozolomide cycles. Patients got radiotherapy, temozolomide, or both beforehand, and most got both.

Profiling relied on immunoSEQ multiplex PCR, and the TCRdb table lists in-frame clones only, not all of them. This sample has roughly 120,000 clones, with around three quarters found just once. As regards this clone: Its antigen is as yet unknown.

Time point reported: week 11, during vaccination. Each dose of the vaccine consisted of 300 ug of mutant IDH1 20-mer peptide, with topical imiquimod. Astrocytomas that were new, WHO grade 3 or 4, IDH1-mutant and ATRX-lost were present in the donors. The sequencing used PBMCs, collected from a glioma patient whose treatment included an IDH1 peptide vaccine. The receptor was derived from a man aged 35 to 55 with glioma.

Here the CDR3 reads CASSLLAGGPGNTQYF. The CDR3 nucleotides read TGTGCCAGCAGCTTATTGGCGGGGGGGCCCGGGAATACGCAGTATTTT. The rearrangement links TRBV7-2 to TRBJ2-3, with 9 bases aligning to TRBD2. Trimming removed 2 bases from V and 7 bases from J; junction bases left unmatched: 10. Germline CDR1 reads SGHTA; CDR2 reads FQGNSA. This CDR3 spans 16 amino acids.